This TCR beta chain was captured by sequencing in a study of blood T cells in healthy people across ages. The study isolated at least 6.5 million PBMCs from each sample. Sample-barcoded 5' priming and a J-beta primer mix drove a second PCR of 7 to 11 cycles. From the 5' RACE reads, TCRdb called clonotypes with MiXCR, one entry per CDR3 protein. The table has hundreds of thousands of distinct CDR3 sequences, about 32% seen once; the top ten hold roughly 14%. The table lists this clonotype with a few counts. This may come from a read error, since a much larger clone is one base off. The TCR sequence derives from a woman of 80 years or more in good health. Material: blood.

The CDR3 DNA reads as TGTGCCAGCAGATTGGGACAGGGGGGCTACGAGCAGTACTTC. Translated, it gives CASRLGQGGYEQYF. This chain links TRBV6-5 with TRBJ2-7; 11 bases agree with TRBD1. The CDR3 covers 14 residues. Germline V lookup: CDR1 MNHEY, CDR2 SVGAGI. V was pared by 6 bases and J by 3 bases, with 4 bases of the junction left unmatched.